These T cell receptor beta chains were read from a single sample in a study of blood T cell repertoires in COVID-19. The table came from immunoSEQ multiplex PCR; TCRdb's copy has only in-frame clones and leaves some out. The sample yields around 230,000 clones, roughly 80% seen once. Material for sequencing was peripheral blood. Source of these receptors: an elderly woman with acute or convalescent COVID-19. Both conserved end residues are part of each CDR3. The D gene is left open where the match is weak. Expanded clones get a size class; other rows say once, few or many, or leave the size out.

size | J | D | V | DNA | CDR3
- | TRBJ1-4 | - | TRBV19 | TGTGCCAGCCGTCCTACAGGGTCAGGAACTAATGAAAAACTGTTTTTT | CASRPTGSGTNEKLFF
- | TRBJ1-4 | - | TRBV3-1/TRBV3-2 | TGTGCCAGCAGCGTCGCGACAGTGAATGAAAAACTGTTTTTT | CASSVATVNEKLFF
- | TRBJ2-3 | - | TRBV25-1 | TGTGCCAGCAGTGAATATTGGGGCGGGGTCCCAGATACGCAGTATTTT | CASSEYWGGVPDTQYF
few | TRBJ1-1 | TRBD1 | TRBV5-6 | TGTGCCAGCAGCCGACCCCAGGGGGCGAGCACTGAAGCTTTCTTT | CASSRPQGASTEAFF
- | TRBJ1-1 | TRBD1 | TRBV6-5 | TGTGCCAGCAGTCCAGGGGGCGCGGGCACTGAAGCTTTCTTT | CASSPGGAGTEAFF
- | TRBJ2-7 | - | TRBV19 | TGTGCCAGTAGTCCCATTATGGGCCCCTACGAGCAGTACTTC | CASSPIMGPYEQYF
- | TRBJ1-3 | - | TRBV19 | TGTGCCAGTACTCGGACAAACTCTGGAAACACCATATATTTT | CASTRTNSGNTIYF
once | TRBJ1-2 | TRBD1 | TRBV3-1/TRBV3-2 | TGTGCCAGCAGCCAAGACGACAGGGGTTTGACCTACACCTTC | CASSQDDRGLTYTF
- | TRBJ1-5 | TRBD1 | TRBV7-2 | TGTGCCAGCAGCTTAGGGGACAGAATCAATCAGCCCCAGCATTTT | CASSLGDRINQPQHF
- | TRBJ2-1 | TRBD1 | TRBV6-2/TRBV6-3 | TGTGCCAGCAGCCAAACAGGGGATGAGCAGTTCTTC | CASSQTGDEQFF
- | TRBJ2-7 | - | TRBV27 | TGTGCCAGCAGTTTCCCATCCGAGCAGTACTTC | CASSFPSEQYF
- | TRBJ1-6 | TRBD1 | TRBV2 | TGTGCCAGCACTTCGGACAGGATCAATTCACCCCTCCACTTT | CASTSDRINSPLHF